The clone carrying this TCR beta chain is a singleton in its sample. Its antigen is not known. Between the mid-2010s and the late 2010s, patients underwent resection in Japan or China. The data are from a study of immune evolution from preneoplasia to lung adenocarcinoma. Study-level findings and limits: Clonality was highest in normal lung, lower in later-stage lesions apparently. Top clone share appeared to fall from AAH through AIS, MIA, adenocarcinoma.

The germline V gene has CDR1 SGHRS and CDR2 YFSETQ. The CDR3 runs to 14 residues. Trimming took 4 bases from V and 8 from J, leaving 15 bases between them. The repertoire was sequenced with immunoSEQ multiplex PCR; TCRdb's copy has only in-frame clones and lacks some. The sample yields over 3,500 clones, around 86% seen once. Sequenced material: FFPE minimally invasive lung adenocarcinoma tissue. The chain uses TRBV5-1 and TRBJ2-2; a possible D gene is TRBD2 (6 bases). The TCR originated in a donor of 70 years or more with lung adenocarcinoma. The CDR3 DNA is TGCGCCAGCAGCGGCGGGATTACCGCAGGGGAGCTGTTTTTT. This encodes CASSGGITAGELFF.